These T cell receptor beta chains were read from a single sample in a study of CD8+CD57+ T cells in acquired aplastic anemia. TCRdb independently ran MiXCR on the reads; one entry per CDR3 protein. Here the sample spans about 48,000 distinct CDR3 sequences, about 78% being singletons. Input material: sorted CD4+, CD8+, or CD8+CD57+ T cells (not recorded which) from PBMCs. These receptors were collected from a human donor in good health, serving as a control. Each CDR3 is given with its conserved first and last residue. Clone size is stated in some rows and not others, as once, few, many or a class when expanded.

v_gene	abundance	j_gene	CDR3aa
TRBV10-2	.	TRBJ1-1	CATVGLDTEAFF
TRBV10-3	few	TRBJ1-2	CAISEPEGISYGYTF
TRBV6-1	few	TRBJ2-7	CAGRESGAGSYEQYF
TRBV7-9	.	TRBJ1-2	CASSPNRVGYTF
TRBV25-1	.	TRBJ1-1	CAAGVGAMNTEAFF
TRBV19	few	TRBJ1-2	CASRAHYGYTF
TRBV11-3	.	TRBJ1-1	CASSLDRQGVVVAFF
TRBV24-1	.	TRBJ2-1	CATSESGTSVGNEQFF
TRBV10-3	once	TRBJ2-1	CACSSVGSHNEQFF
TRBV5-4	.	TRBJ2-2	CASSLGGRYSGELFF
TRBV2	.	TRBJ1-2	CASRYTGTTDGYTF
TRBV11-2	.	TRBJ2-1	CASTFNAGHNEQFF
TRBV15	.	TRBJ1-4	CATSRGQGGEKLFF
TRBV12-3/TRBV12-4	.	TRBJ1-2	CAGWDKWYGYTF
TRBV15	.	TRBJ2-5	CATSREWGDQETQYF
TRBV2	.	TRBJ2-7	CASLDGGSIEQYF
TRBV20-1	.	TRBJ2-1	CSARDRGTGDYNEQFF
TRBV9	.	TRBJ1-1	CASSVGGEYTEAFF
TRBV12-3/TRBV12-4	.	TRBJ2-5	CASRPTGTGGEETQYF
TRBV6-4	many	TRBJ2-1	CASSDDPGHNEQFF
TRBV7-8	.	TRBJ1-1	CATTGRYNEAFF
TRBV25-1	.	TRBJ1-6	CASSESGRFWAPLHF